The TCR beta chain under discussion was sequenced for a study of T-cell reconstitution after alpha-beta-depleted transplantation in children. Study-wide findings and caveats: In patients about two months after transplant, alpha-beta T cells reportedly arose from several hundred expanded graft clones. Elevated TCRbeta diversity at day 60 was traced, in some patients, to surviving recipient T cells and thymic progenitors. Newly generated T cells supplied most T-cell counts and diversity one year post-transplant.

A library of TCRbeta sequences, prepared with unique molecular identifiers, was generated. TCRdb processed the PCR reads anew with MiXCR; each CDR3 protein has one entry. The sample has 250,000 to 400,000 distinct CDR3 sequences, approximately 20% seen once. Comment on this clonotype: Antigen specificity is unknown.

Trimming removed 7 bases at V and 1 base at J, with 10 bases between. This CDR3 is built from 13 residues. This receptor was taken from a male patient younger than 18 who had a stem cell transplant for acute lymphoblastic leukemia, so the T cells may come from the graft donor. The chain uses TRBV12-3 or TRBV12-4 and TRBJ1-1; no firm D call. The sample here was PBMCs, mostly from graft donor cells, taken 180 days after TCRalphabeta/CD19-depleted stem cell transplant. In nucleotides, the CDR3 is TGTGCCAGCAACTATTGGGGGAACACTGAAGCTTTCTTT. Residues: CASNYWGNTEAFF.